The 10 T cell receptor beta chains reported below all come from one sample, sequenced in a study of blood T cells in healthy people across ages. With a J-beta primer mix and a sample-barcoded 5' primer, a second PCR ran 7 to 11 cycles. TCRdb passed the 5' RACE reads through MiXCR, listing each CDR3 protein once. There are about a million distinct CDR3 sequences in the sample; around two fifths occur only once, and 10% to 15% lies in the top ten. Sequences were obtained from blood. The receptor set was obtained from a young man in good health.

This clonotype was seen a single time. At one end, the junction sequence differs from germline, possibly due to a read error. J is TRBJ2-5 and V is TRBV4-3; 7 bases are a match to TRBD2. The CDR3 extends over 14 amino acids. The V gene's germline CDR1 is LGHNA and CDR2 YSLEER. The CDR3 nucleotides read TGCGCCAGTAGCCAAGGAGGGACTAAGTTTCAGCAGTACTTC. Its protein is CASSQGGTKFQQYF.

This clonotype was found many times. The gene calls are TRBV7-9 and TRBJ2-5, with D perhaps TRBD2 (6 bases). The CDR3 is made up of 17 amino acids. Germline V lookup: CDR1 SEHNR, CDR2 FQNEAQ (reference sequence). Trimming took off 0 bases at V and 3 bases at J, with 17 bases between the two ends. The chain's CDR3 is CASSLAISVSGKETQYF. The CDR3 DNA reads TGTGCCAGCAGCTTAGCGATTTCTGTTAGCGGAAAAGAGACCCAGTACTTC.

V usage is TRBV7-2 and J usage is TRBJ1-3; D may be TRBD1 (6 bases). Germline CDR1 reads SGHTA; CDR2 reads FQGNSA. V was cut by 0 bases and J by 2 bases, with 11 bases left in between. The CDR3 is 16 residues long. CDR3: CASSLAGGLTGNTIYF. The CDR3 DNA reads TGTGCCAGCAGCTTAGCGGGGGGGCTTACTGGAAACACCATATATTTT.

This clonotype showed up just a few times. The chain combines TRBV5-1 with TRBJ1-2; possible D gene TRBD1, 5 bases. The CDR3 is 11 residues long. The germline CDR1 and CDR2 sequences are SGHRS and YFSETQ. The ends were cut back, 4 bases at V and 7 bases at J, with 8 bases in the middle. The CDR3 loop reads CASSGQGGYTF. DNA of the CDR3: TGCGCCAGCAGCGGACAAGGTGGCTACACCTTC. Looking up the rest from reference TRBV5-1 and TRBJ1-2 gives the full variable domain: KAGVTQTPRYLIKTRGQQVTLSCSPISGHRSVSWYQQTPGQGLQFLFEYFSETQRNKGNFPGRFSGRQFSNSRSEMNVSTLELGDSALYLCASSGQGGYTFGSGTRLTVV.

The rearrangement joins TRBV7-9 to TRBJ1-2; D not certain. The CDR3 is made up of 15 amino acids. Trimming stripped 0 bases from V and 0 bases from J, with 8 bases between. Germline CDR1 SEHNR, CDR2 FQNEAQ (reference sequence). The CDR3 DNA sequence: TGTGCCAGCAGCTTAGCGACCCAAGCTAACTATGGCTACACCTTC. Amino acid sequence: CASSLATQANYGYTF.

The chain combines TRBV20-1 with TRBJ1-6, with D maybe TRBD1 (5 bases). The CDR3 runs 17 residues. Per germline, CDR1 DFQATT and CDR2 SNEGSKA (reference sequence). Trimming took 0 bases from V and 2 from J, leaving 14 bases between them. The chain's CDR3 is CSARDGSGSAYNSPLHF. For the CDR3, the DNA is TGCAGTGCTAGAGATGGGTCAGGGTCCGCCTATAATTCACCCCTCCACTTT.

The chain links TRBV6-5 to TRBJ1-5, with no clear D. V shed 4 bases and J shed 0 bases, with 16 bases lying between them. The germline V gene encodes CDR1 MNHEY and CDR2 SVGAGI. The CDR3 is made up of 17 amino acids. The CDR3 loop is CASSSLRGPHSNQPQHF. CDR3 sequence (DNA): TGTGCCAGCAGTTCGCTGCGTGGCCCCCATAGCAATCAGCCCCAGCATTTT.

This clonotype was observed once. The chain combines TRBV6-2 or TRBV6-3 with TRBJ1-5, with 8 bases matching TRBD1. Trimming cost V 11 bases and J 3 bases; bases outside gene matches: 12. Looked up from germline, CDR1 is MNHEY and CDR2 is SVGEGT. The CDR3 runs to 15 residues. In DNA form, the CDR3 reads TGTGCCGGCACCAAGGACAGGGCGAACAATCAGCCCCAGCATTTT. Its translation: CAGTKDRANNQPQHF.

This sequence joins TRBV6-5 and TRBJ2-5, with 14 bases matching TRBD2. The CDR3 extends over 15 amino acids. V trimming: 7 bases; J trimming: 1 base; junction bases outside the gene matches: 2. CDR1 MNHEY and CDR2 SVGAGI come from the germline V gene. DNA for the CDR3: TGTGCCAGCACCGGGACTAGCGGGAGCCAAGAGACCCAGTACTTC. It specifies CASTGTSGSQETQYF.

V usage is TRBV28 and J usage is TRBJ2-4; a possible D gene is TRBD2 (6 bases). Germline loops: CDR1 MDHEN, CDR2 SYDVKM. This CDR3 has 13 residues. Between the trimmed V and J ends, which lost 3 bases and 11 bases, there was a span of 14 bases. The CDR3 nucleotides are TGTGCCAGCAGTTTGGCGGGGACTCATCTTCAGTACTTC. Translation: CASSLAGTHLQYF.